This T cell receptor beta chain originates from a study of blood T cell repertoires in COVID-19. Study overall: The United States, Italy and Spain were the sources of the acute and convalescent COVID-19 samples.

Cohort placement rested on clinical history that participants reported themselves. Exposed study participants had met a COVID-19 case within 2 weeks before entry. The table lists this clone with a few counts. Trimming cost V 0 bases and J 0 bases; bases outside gene matches: 6. The CDR3 sequence is 19 residues long. Germline V gene lookup returns CDR1 LGHNA and CDR2 YNFKEQ. Sequencing used immunoSEQ multiplex PCR; TCRdb keeps in-frame clones, though not all of them. The sample records about 300,000 clones, about 90% being singletons. The sequencing input was PBMCs or T cells enriched from blood (not recorded which). V usage is TRBV4-2 and J usage is TRBJ2-7; 15 bases map to TRBD2. This clonotype was sampled from a woman between 45 and 65 years old who had been exposed to COVID-19. CDR3 DNA sequence: TGTGCCAGCAGCCAAGAGGGGACTAGCGGGGGGTCGAGCTCCTACGAGCAGTACTTC. It specifies CASSQEGTSGGSSSYEQYF.